This T cell receptor beta chain was recovered during a study of shared clonotypes between healthy human individuals. Findings and limits, study-wide: Researchers found naive subsets generally carried larger estimated richness than memory subsets.

Comment on this clone: What it binds is not known.

At deep level, the assay was performed. Produced via immunoSEQ multiplex PCR; TCRdb's table is partial and in-frame only. The table includes about 590,000 clones, around 95% detected once. Germline assignment: CDR1 SQVTM and CDR2 ANQGSEA. Trimming stripped 1 base from V and 5 bases from J, with 8 bases between. The CDR3 has 12 amino acids. In the naive CD8 group, cells lacked CD45RO and were positively selected for CCR7, so terminally differentiated effector memory CD45RA+ cells were left out. The TCR originated in a woman in her thirties in good health. The rearrangement links TRBV29-1 to TRBJ1-2; D is undetermined. Material: naive CD8+ T cells sorted from blood. The CDR3 reads CSVEVAGYGYTF. The DNA for the CDR3 is TGCAGCGTTGAAGTTGCAGGATATGGCTACACCTTC.